The 32 T cell receptor beta chains in this list originate from one sample, sequenced in a study of regulatory T cells in long-lasting Graves disease. Relying on iRepertoire HTBI primers and Arm-PCR of CDR3 regions, the team built TCR beta libraries. TCRdb used MiXCR to reprocess the multiplex PCR reads, holding one entry per CDR3 protein. The sample holds 300,000 to 350,000 distinct CDR3 sequences; roughly 21% are singletons and the top ten take less than 30%. Time point specified: persistent/refractory GD, antithyroid drugs over 5 years with positive TRAb. The authors made the TCR library using RNA they extracted from PBMCs. The sequencing here drew on peripheral blood mononuclear cells (PBMCs), taken when the disease was refractory, from a patient treated with antithyroid drugs. The receptors were gathered from a female donor with Graves disease.

This clonotype was counted many times. The chain has TRBV12-3 or TRBV12-4 and TRBJ2-2; 7 bases align to TRBD2. V was pared by 7 bases and J by 4 bases, with 6 bases of the junction left unmatched. This CDR3 is 14 amino acids long. CDR3 residues: CASIWGGSTGELFF. CDR3 sequence (DNA): TGTGCCAGCATTTGGGGGGGATCCACCGGGGAGCTGTTTTTT.

There are many counts of this clonotype. The CDR3 here is CASSLASGETQYF. CDR3 in DNA: TGTGCCAGCAGCTTAGCGAGTGGAGAGACCCAGTACTTC. The chain couples TRBV7-2 to TRBJ2-5; no reliable D call. V lost 0 bases to trimming and J lost 4 bases, with 6 bases between them. The CDR3 consists of 13 residues. Germline V gives CDR1 SGHTA, CDR2 FQGNSA.

This clonotype was observed at least ten times. This chain uses TRBV28 with TRBJ1-1, with a weak D call TRBD1 (6 bases). The CDR3 is made up of 15 amino acids. V lost 6 bases and J 1 base, leaving 15 bases between the germline ends. Looked up from germline, CDR1 is MDHEN and CDR2 is SYDVKM. This chain's CDR3 is CASRSPPTGNTEAFF. DNA of the CDR3: TGTGCCAGCAGGTCTCCCCCGACAGGGAACACTGAAGCTTTCTTT.

This clonotype was observed a handful of times. The chain has TRBV7-6 and TRBJ1-5; tentative D call: TRBD1 (6 bases). The V gene lost 2 bases and the J gene lost 4 bases, with 15 bases spanning the gap. This CDR3 has 16 amino acids. Per the germline V gene, CDR1 is SGHVS and CDR2 is FNYEAQ. CDR3 bases: TGTGCCAGCAGCTTAATTGGGGGGCAACGGAATCAGCCCCAGCATTTT. Residues: CASSLIGGQRNQPQHF.

This clonotype was seen more than once but under ten times. The junction shows a germline mismatch at one end, possibly a read error. The chain couples TRBV19 to TRBJ2-7, with 9 nucleotides matching TRBD2. Looked up from germline, CDR1 is LNHDA and CDR2 is SQIVND (reference sequence). This CDR3 spans 15 amino acids. The CDR3 DNA reads TGTGCCAGTAGCGCCTCCGGGACTAGCTCCTCCGAGCAGTACTTC. Residues: CASSASGTSSSEQYF.

This clonotype was counted many times. The chain carries TRBV12-3 or TRBV12-4 and TRBJ1-3; D might be TRBD1 (5 bases). V was pared by 6 bases and J by 0 bases, with 21 bases between. The CDR3 covers 18 residues. CDR3 DNA sequence: TGTGCCAGCAGCCCCGCCCCGGGACGTGCCAGCTCTGGAAACACCATATATTTT. It specifies CASSPAPGRASSGNTIYF.

In this sample, this clonotype turned up a few times. The CDR3 nucleotides read TGCGCCAGCACCTCGACAGATAATTCACCCCTCCACTTT. It codes for CASTSTDNSPLHF. The J gene is TRBJ1-6, the V gene TRBV5-1; D is possibly TRBD1 (5 bases). Trimming pared 6 bases from V and 5 bases from J, leaving 9 bases between. The V gene's germline CDR1 is SGHRS and CDR2 YFSETQ. The CDR3 is 13 amino acids.

In this sample, this clonotype turned up a few times. The rearrangement joins TRBV5-1 to TRBJ2-7; 11 nucleotides align to TRBD2. J lost 3 bases, V lost 2 bases, and 4 bases had no gene match. The germline gives CDR1 SGHRS, CDR2 YFSETQ. The CDR3 loop spans 15 amino acids. As DNA, the CDR3 is TGCGCCAGCAGCTTCACTAGCGGGAGCAACTACGAGCAGTACTTC. Amino acid sequence: CASSFTSGSNYEQYF.

The table lists this clonotype with many counts. The chain uses TRBV4-1 and TRBJ1-6; D gene unclear. This CDR3 contains 14 residues. The germline V gene encodes CDR1 MGHRA and CDR2 YSYEKL. Deletions cut 3 bases from V and 9 bases from J, with 12 bases between. This CDR3 reads CASSQDHGPSPLHF. DNA for the CDR3: TGCGCCAGCAGCCAGGACCACGGACCTTCACCCCTCCACTTT.

The V gene is TRBV7-2, the J gene TRBJ2-2; a weak D match, TRBD2 (6 bases). Trimming removed 3 bases from V and 4 bases from J, with 12 bases in between. Germline V gene data show CDR1 as SGHTA and CDR2 as FQGNSA. The CDR3 length is 15 residues. The CDR3 DNA reads as TGTGCCAGCAGCTTGGAGGGGCGGGGCACCGGGGAGCTGTTTTTT. It is translated as CASSLEGRGTGELFF.

This clonotype came up many times. This sequence joins TRBV11-2 and TRBJ2-7; TRBD1 aligns across 8 bases. The germline CDR1 and CDR2 sequences are SGHAT and FQNNGV. This CDR3 is built from 16 residues. Trimming took 1 base from V and 3 from J; bases not matched to a gene: 8. In DNA form, the CDR3 reads TGTGCCAGCAGCTTAGGGGTCGGAGACAGGGGCTACGAGCAGTACTTC. Its translation is CASSLGVGDRGYEQYF.

J is TRBJ1-6 and V is TRBV18; no reliable D call. V gave up 3 bases and J gave up 10 bases, with 13 bases separating them. Per germline, CDR1 KGHSH and CDR2 LQKENI. There are 14 residues in the CDR3. The CDR3 is CASSPLAKGSPLHF. The CDR3 coding sequence is TGTGCCAGCTCACCCCTCGCCAAGGGCTCACCCCTCCACTTT.

This clonotype appeared a few times. J is TRBJ1-3 and V is TRBV3-1, with D possibly being TRBD1 (6 bases). The CDR3 is 19 residues long. V was trimmed by 4 bases and J by 3 bases, leaving 25 bases between them. Per the germline V gene, CDR1 is LGHDT and CDR2 is YNNKEL (reference sequence). The CDR3 loop is CASSLFPRTGSRLGNTIYF. CDR3 in DNA: TGTGCCAGCAGCCTCTTCCCGCGAACAGGGTCTCGCCTTGGAAACACCATATATTTT.

This clonotype was counted between two and nine times. The CDR3 is CASSLNSANTGELFF. The CDR3, as DNA: TGCGCCAGCAGCTTGAACAGTGCGAACACCGGGGAGCTGTTTTTT. This chain joins TRBV5-1 and TRBJ2-2; D is undetermined. V shed 1 base and J shed 0 bases, with 7 bases lying between them. Germline V gene lookup returns CDR1 SGHRS and CDR2 YFSETQ. This CDR3 comprises 15 residues.

The V gene is TRBV10-2, the J gene TRBJ1-2; 9 bases line up with TRBD1. CDR3 size: 13 residues. From germline, CDR1 is WSHSY and CDR2 SAAADI. V dropped 4 bases and J dropped 5; count of bases not matched to a gene: 2. The CDR3 here is CASSGQGEYGYTF. The CDR3 nucleotides are TGCGCCAGCAGTGGACAGGGGGAGTATGGCTACACCTTC.

The chain links TRBV19 to TRBJ2-7; 8 bases line up with TRBD1. CDR1 and CDR2 from the germline V gene are LNHDA and SQIVND (reference sequence). Trimming took 4 bases from V and 6 from J; bases not matched to a gene: 8. The CDR3 contains 14 residues. Here the CDR3 reads CASSNTGGMGEQYF. In DNA form, the CDR3 reads TGTGCCAGTAGTAACACAGGGGGAATGGGCGAGCAGTACTTC.

A single count supports this clonotype. The V and J genes are TRBV7-3 and TRBJ1-1, with D unresolved. This CDR3 has 13 residues. V shed 3 bases and J shed 4 bases, with 9 bases lying between them. The V gene's germline CDR1 is SGHTA and CDR2 FQGTGA. CDR3 sequence: CASSLSRATEAFF. The CDR3 bases are TGTGCCAGCAGCTTGTCTAGGGCCACTGAAGCTTTCTTT.

This clonotype came up a few times. An end of the junction does not agree with germline; a read error may underlie this. The chain recombines TRBV10-3 with TRBJ2-7; the D gene is possibly TRBD1 (5 bases). The germline V gene encodes CDR1 ENHRY and CDR2 SYGVKD. The CDR3 consists of 14 residues. This CDR3 is CATSDGQGSYEQYF. CDR3 DNA: TGTGCCACCAGTGACGGGCAGGGTTCTTACGAGCAGTACTTC.

As regards this clonotype: A far larger clone is one base from this, pointing to a likely read error. V is TRBV7-9 and J is TRBJ2-5, with D perhaps matching TRBD2 (6 bases). CDR1 is SEHNR, CDR2 FQNEAQ, per germline (reference sequence). The CDR3 runs to 15 residues. The CDR3 is CASSFGGTRQEAQYF. The CDR3 DNA is TGTGCCAGCAGCTTTGGGGGGACCCGACAAGAGGCCCAGTACTTC. The full variable domain, rest sourced from reference TRBV7-9 and TRBJ2-5, is DTGVSQNPRHKITKRGQNVTFRCDPISEHNRLYWYRQTLGQGPEFLTYFQNEAQLEKSRLLSDRFSAERPKGSFSTLEIQRTEQGDSAMYLCASSFGGTRQEAQYFGPGTRLLVL.

Ten or more counts support this clonotype. This rearrangement joins TRBV12-3 or TRBV12-4 to TRBJ1-5, with D possibly being TRBD1 (5 bases). V shed 7 bases and J shed 0 bases, with 22 bases lying between them. CDR3 size: 18 residues. CDR3 DNA sequence: TGTGCCAGCACCATCCCAACCGGGACGCCGGATAGCAATCAGCCCCAGCATTTT. It codes for CASTIPTGTPDSNQPQHF.

CDR3 sequence: CASTVDRGGEQYF. The CDR3, as DNA: TGTGCCAGCACCGTCGACAGGGGAGGCGAACAGTACTTC. The chain has TRBV6-1 and TRBJ2-7, with 8 bases fitting TRBD1. The J segment lost 10 bases and the V segment lost 7 bases, leaving 12 bases of the junction unmatched. CDR1 is MNHNS, CDR2 SASEGT, per germline. The CDR3 loop spans 13 amino acids.

This clonotype was observed many times. The V call is TRBV11-2, the J call TRBJ1-1, with D hard to call. Trimming left V 3 bases short and J 0 bases short, with 8 bases between. Germline loops: CDR1 SGHAT, CDR2 FQNNGV. The CDR3 sequence is 14 residues long. CDR3 sequence: CASSLGYMNTEAFF. CDR3 nucleotides: TGTGCCAGCAGCTTGGGGTACATGAACACTGAAGCTTTCTTT.

The V and J genes are TRBV19 and TRBJ2-4; no reliable D call. This CDR3 is built from 13 residues. CDR1 is LNHDA and CDR2 is SQIVND in the germline V gene (reference sequence). V shed 6 bases and J shed 8 bases, with 14 bases lying between them. The CDR3 loop is CASSPTFQDIQYF. The CDR3 DNA reads TGTGCCAGTAGCCCCACCTTTCAGGACATTCAGTACTTC.

Many counts were recorded for this clonotype. J is TRBJ2-2 and V is TRBV29-1; TRBD2 matches at 8 bases. In germline, CDR1 is SQVTM, CDR2 ANQGSEA. J was trimmed by 5 bases and V by 6 bases; bases with no gene match: 8. CDR3 length: 14 amino acids. CDR3 DNA: TGCAGCGTGAGCGGGAGCGAGGGGACCGGGGAGCTGTTTTTT. It specifies CSVSGSEGTGELFF.

This clonotype was found a few times. Since the CDR3 does not end with the conserved phenylalanine or tryptophan, this likely comes from a read error. This chain uses TRBV11-2 with TRBJ2-2; no firm D call. Germline CDR1 reads SGHAT; CDR2 reads FQNNGV. V was cut by 0 bases and J by 4 bases, with 9 bases left in between. The CDR3 runs 15 residues. The CDR3 nucleotides read TGTGCCAGCAGCTTAGAAACAGTACGCACCGGGGAGCTGTTTTCT. It yields the protein CASSLETVRTGELFS.

The chain joins TRBV20-1 to TRBJ1-5; TRBD1 matches 10 bases. The germline V gene has CDR1 DFQATT and CDR2 SNEGSKA (reference sequence). The CDR3 length is 14 residues. Trimming at V came to 3 bases and at J to 5 bases, leaving 4 bases not matched to a gene. The CDR3 nucleotides are TGCAGTGCTAGGGCCGGGACAGGGGATCAGCCCCAGCATTTT. As protein: CSARAGTGDQPQHF.

V gene TRBV19 combines with J gene TRBJ1-2, with D uncertain. The CDR3 has 12 residues. Looked up from germline, CDR1 is LNHDA and CDR2 is SQIVND (reference sequence). V lost 3 bases, J lost 5 bases, and 7 bases lay in between. The CDR3 DNA reads as TGTGCCAGTAGTATCGCCCATTATGGCTACACCTTC. It is translated as CASSIAHYGYTF.

Many counts were recorded for this clonotype. The V gene is TRBV13, the J gene TRBJ2-5; D possibly corresponds to TRBD2 (6 bases). The CDR3 is 14 amino acids. Trimming shortened V by 1 base and J by 5 bases, and 11 bases separated the two germline ends. The germline gives CDR1 PRHDT, CDR2 FYEKMQ (reference sequence). CDR3 residues: CASSLARSGETQYF. CDR3 sequence (DNA): TGTGCCAGCAGCTTAGCACGGAGCGGGGAGACCCAGTACTTC.

This clonotype was observed many times. The rearrangement joins TRBV15 to TRBJ2-2; 9 nucleotides line up with TRBD2. The CDR3 totals 15 residues. Trimming cost V 2 bases and J 4 bases; bases outside gene matches: 2. From germline, CDR1 is LNHNV and CDR2 YYDKDF (reference sequence). CDR3 nucleotide sequence: TGTGCCACCAGCAGACTAGCGGGGCCCACCGGGGAGCTGTTTTTT. As protein: CATSRLAGPTGELFF.

The sample holds a few counts of this clonotype. This chain uses TRBV6-2 or TRBV6-3 with TRBJ2-7, with D possibly being TRBD1 (6 bases). Trimming took off 6 bases at V and 0 bases at J, with 21 bases between the two ends. There are 17 residues in the CDR3. Germline values: CDR1 MNHEY, CDR2 SVGEGT. CDR3 loop: CASRYRASPISSYEQYF. The CDR3 nucleotides are TGTGCCAGCAGGTACAGGGCATCCCCTATTAGCTCCTACGAGCAGTACTTC.

Many counts were recorded for this clonotype. The J gene is TRBJ1-5, the V gene TRBV7-2; possibly TRBD1 for D (6 bases). Between the trimmed V and J ends, which lost 7 bases and 5 bases, there was a span of 24 bases. Germline V gene sequence: CDR1 SGHTA, CDR2 FQGNSA. CDR3 length: 17 residues. The CDR3 nucleotides read TGTGCCAGCATTCATCGATTAGGGGGGCGGGGACATCAGCCCCAGCATTTT. As protein: CASIHRLGGRGHQPQHF.

This clonotype has ten or more counts. The rearrangement joins TRBV28 to TRBJ2-5, with D possibly called TRBD1 or TRBD2 (5 bases each). V dropped 7 bases and J dropped 5 bases, with 20 bases sitting between them. Germline assignment: CDR1 MDHEN and CDR2 SYDVKM. The CDR3 spans 15 residues. The CDR3 reads CASTLGLTRGETQYF. The CDR3 DNA is TGTGCCAGCACCCTGGGATTGACCCGGGGCGAGACCCAGTACTTC.